The next 3 T cell receptor beta chains were all read from a single sample in a study of shared clonotypes between healthy human individuals (dated by TCRdb to about 2020). Library preparation used the immunoSEQ multiplex PCR assay. What TCRdb holds here is the immuneACCESS table cut down to in-frame rearrangements. Part of the clones is not present; checked against another copy, under half of the missing clones reflect an unresolved V gene, and the others are unexplained. The sample table contains a few million clones; only one count was recorded for 90% to 95% of them. The ten largest account for over 0.12% of the sample. The material sequenced was naive CD4+ T cells sorted from blood. Sample cell subset or site, as interpreted from the label and publication: CD45RA+ positively selected. The receptors here all came from a man aged 18 to 29 in good health.

This chain joins TRBV2 and TRBJ2-6; 9 bases line up with TRBD1. This CDR3 contains 18 residues. V dropped 0 bases and J dropped 3; count of bases not matched to a gene: 6. The germline V gene has CDR1 SNHLY and CDR2 FYNNEI. As DNA, the CDR3 is TGTGCCAGCAGTGAAGCGGACAGGGGAGTGGGTGGGGCCAACGTCCTGACTTTC. Its protein is CASSEADRGVGGANVLTF.

On this clone: Additional DNA sequences in this sample encode the identical CDR3. This chain joins TRBV9 and TRBJ1-2; D not certain. The V gene lost 0 bases and the J gene lost 0 bases, with 9 bases spanning the gap. CDR1 is SGDLS and CDR2 is YYNGEE in the germline V gene. The CDR3 runs to 15 residues. The CDR3: CASSVATGTNYGYTF. The DNA of the CDR3 is TGTGCCAGCAGCGTAGCTACGGGAACTAACTATGGCTACACCTTC.

This chain connects TRBV7-9 to TRBJ1-1; TRBD1 might be the D (6 bases). Germline V gene lookup returns CDR1 SEHNR and CDR2 FQNEAQ (reference sequence). V gave up 3 bases and J gave up 2 bases, with 13 bases separating them. This CDR3 has 15 residues. Written as DNA, the CDR3 is TGTGCCAGCAGCTTCCGACAGGACAGAAACACTGAAGCTTTCTTT. It is translated as CASSFRQDRNTEAFF.